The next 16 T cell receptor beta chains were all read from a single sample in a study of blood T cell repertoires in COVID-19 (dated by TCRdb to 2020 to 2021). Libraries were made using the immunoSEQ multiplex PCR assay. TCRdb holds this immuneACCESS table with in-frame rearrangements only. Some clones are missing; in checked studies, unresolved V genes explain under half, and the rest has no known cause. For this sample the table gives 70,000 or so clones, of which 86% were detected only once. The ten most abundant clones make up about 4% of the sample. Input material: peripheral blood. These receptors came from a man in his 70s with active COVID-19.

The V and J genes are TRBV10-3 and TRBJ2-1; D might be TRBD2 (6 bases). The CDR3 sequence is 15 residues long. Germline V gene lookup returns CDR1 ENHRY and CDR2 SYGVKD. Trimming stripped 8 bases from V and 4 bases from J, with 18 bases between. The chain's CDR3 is CAIGRRGGVYNEQFF. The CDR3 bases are TGTGCCATCGGTCGCCGTGGAGGGGTTTACAATGAGCAGTTCTTC.

The CDR3: CASSPLGQGLQETQYF. CDR3 nucleotide sequence: TGCGCCAGCAGCCCACTGGGACAGGGCCTCCAAGAGACCCAGTACTTC. This chain uses TRBV5-1 with TRBJ2-5, with 9 bases lining up with TRBD1. V was pared by 4 bases and J by 1 base, with 8 bases of the junction left unmatched. Germline V gene sequence: CDR1 SGHRS, CDR2 YFSETQ. The CDR3 totals 16 residues.

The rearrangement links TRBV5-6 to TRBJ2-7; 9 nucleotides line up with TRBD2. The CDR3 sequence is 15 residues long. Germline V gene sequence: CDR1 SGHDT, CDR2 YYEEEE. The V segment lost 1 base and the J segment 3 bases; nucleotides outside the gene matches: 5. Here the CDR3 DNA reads TGTGCCAGCAGCTTGTCCGGGACTAGCAGCTACGAGCAGTACTTC. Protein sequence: CASSLSGTSSYEQYF. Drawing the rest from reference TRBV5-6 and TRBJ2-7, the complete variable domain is DAGVTQSPTHLIKTRGQQVTLRCSPKSGHDTVSWYQQALGQGPQFIFQYYEEEERQRGNFPDRFSGHQFPNYSSELNVNALLLGDSALYLCASSLSGTSSYEQYFGPGTRLTVT.

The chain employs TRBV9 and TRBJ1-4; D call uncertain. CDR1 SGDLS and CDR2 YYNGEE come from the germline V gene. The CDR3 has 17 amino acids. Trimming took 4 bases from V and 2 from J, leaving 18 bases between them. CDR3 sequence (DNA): TGTGCCAGCAGCCCACGGGAGGCAGGCCCCACTAATGAAAAACTGTTTTTT. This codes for CASSPREAGPTNEKLFF.

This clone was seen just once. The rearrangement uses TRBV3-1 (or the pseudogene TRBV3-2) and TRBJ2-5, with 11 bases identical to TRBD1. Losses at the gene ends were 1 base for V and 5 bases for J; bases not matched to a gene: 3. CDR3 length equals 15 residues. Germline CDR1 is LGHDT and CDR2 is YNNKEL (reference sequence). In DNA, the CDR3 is TGTGCCAGCAGCCAAGTCGGGACAGGGGGTGAGACCCAGTACTTC. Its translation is CASSQVGTGGETQYF.

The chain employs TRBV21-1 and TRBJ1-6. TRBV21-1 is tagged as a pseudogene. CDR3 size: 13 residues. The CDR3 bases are TGTGCAGGCGCCCAGCTAGATAGTTCACCCCTCCACTTT. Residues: CAGAQLDSSPLHF.

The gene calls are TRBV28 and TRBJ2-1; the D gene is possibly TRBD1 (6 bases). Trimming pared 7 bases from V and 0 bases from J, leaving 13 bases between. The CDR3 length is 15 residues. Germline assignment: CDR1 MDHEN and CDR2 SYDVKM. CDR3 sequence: CASIPGASSYNEQFF. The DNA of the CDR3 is TGTGCCAGCATTCCAGGGGCGAGCTCCTACAATGAGCAGTTCTTC.

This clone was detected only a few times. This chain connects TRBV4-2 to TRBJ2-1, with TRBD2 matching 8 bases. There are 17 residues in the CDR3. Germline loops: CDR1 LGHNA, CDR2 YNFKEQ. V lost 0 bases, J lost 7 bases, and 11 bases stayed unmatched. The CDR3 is CASSQDWNGVAGNEQFF. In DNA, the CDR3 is TGTGCCAGCAGCCAAGATTGGAATGGGGTAGCGGGAAATGAGCAGTTCTTC.

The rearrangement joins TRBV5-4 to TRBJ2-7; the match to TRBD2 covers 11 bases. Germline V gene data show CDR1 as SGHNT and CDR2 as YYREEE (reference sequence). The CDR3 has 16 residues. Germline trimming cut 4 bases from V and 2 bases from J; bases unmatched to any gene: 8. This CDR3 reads CASSTLAGVPTYEQYF. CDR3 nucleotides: TGTGCCAGCAGCACACTAGCGGGAGTGCCTACCTACGAGCAGTACTTC. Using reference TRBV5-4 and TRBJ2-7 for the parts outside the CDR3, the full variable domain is ETGVTQSPTHLIKTRGQQVTLRCSSQSGHNTVSWYQQALGQGPQFIFQYYREEENGRGNFPPRFSGLQFPNYSSELNVNALELDDSALYLCASSTLAGVPTYEQYFGPGTRLTVT.

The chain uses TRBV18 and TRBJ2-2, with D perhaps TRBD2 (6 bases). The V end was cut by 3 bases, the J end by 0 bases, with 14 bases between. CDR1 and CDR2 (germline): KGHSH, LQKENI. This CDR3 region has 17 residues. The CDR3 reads CASSPGFGGANTGELFF. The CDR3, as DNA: TGTGCCAGCTCACCCGGGTTCGGGGGAGCGAACACCGGGGAGCTGTTTTTT.

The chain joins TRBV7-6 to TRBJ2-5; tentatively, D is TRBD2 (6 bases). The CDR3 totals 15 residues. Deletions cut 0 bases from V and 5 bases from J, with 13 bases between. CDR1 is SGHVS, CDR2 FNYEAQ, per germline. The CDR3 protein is CASSLAVRDGETQYF. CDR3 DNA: TGTGCCAGCAGCTTAGCGGTGCGGGATGGGGAGACCCAGTACTTC.

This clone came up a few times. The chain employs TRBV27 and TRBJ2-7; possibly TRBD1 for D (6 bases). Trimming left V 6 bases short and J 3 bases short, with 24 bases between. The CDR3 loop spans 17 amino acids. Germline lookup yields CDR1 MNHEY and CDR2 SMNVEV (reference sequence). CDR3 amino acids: CASSFGQTPGQYYEQYF. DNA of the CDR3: TGTGCCAGCAGCTTTGGCCAGACCCCGGGACAATACTACGAGCAGTACTTC.

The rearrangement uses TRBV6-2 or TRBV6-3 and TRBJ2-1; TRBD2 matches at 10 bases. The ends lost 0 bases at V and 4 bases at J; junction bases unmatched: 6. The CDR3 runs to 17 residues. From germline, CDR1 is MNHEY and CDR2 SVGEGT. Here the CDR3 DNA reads TGTGCCAGCAGTTACTCAGGGCTAGCGGGAGTTTACAATGAGCAGTTCTTC. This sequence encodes CASSYSGLAGVYNEQFF.

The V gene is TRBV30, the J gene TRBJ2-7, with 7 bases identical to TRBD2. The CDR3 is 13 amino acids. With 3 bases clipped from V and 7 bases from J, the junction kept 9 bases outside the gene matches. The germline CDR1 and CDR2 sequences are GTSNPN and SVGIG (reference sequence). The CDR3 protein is CAWRGGSLGEQYF. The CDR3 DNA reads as TGTGCCTGGAGGGGCGGGAGCTTGGGGGAGCAGTACTTC. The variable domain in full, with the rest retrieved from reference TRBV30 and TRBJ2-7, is SQTIHQWPATLVQPVGSPLSLECTVEGTSNPNLYWYRQAAGRGLQLLFYSVGIGQISSEVPQNLSASRPQDRQFILSSKKLLLSDSGFYLCAWRGGSLGEQYFGPGTRLTVT.

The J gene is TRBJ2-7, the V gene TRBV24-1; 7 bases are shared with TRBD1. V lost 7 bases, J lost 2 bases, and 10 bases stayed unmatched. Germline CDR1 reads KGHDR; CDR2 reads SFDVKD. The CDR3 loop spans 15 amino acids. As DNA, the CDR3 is TGTGCCACCAGCTCCCCCGGGACAGTGCCCTACGAGCAGTACTTC. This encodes CATSSPGTVPYEQYF.

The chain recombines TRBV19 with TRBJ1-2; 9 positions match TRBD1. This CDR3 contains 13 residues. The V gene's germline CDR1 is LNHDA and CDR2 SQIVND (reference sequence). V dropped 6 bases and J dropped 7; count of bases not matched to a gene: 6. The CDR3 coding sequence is TGTGCCAGTAGAGGGACAGGGTTGTCTGGCTACACCTTC. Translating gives CASRGTGLSGYTF. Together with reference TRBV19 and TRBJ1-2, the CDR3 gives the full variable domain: DGGITQSPKYLFRKEGQNVTLSCEQNLNHDAMYWYRQDPGQGLRLIYYSQIVNDFQKGDIAEGYSVSREKKESFPLTVTSAQKNPTAFYLCASRGTGLSGYTFGSGTRLTVV.